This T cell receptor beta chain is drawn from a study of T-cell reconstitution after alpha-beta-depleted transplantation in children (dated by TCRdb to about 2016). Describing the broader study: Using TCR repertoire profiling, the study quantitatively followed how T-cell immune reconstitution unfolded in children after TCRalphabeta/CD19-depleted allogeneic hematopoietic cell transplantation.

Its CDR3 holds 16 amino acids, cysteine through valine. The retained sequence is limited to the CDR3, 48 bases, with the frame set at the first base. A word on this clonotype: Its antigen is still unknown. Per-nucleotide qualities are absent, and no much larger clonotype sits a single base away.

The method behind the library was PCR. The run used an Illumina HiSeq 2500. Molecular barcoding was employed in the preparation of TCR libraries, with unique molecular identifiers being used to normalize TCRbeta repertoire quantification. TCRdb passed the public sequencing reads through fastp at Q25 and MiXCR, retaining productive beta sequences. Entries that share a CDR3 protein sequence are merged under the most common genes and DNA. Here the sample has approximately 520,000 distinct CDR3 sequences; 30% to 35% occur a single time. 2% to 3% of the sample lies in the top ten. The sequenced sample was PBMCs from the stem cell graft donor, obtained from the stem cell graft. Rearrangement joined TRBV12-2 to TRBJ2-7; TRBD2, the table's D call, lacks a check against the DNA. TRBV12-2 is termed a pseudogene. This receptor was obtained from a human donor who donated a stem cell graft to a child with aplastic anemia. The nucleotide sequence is TGTGCAAGTCGCTTACCATTAGTGAGGGAGAGATACGAGCAGTACGTC. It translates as CASRLPLVRERYEQYV.